Listed below are T cell receptor beta chains from one sample, sequenced in a study of T cells in Graves' hyperthyroidism and ophthalmopathy. TCRdb reprocessed the multiplex PCR reads with MiXCR, giving one entry per CDR3 protein. The sample comprises about 420,000 distinct CDR3 sequences, 15% to 18% of which are singletons, and around 14% rests with the top ten. Input material: blood. Receptors originate from a woman between 18 and 29 years old with Graves' hyperthyroidism. CDR3s include the opening cysteine and the closing phenylalanine or tryptophan. A D gene is named only where the DNA matches it firmly. Expanded clones get a size class; other rows say once, few or many, or leave the size out.

CDR3 protein,CDR3 DNA,J gene,clone size,D gene,V gene,CDR3 length
CASSLGFGTDTQYF,TGTGCCAGCAGCTTGGGATTTGGTACAGATACGCAGTATTTT,TRBJ2-3,-,-,TRBV11-2,14
CASTLGEPSHEQFF,TGTGCCAGCACGTTAGGGGAACCGAGTCATGAGCAGTTCTTC,TRBJ2-1,few,-,TRBV6-1,14
CASSVLAGFTGELFF,TGCGCCAGCAGTGTACTAGCGGGATTCACCGGGGAGCTGTTTTTT,TRBJ2-2,few,TRBD2,TRBV10-2,15
CASSRGTSGYNEQFF,TGTGCCAGCAGCCGAGGGACTAGCGGATACAATGAGCAGTTCTTC,TRBJ2-1,many,TRBD2,TRBV3-1,15
CASSLMSGGAYEQFF,TGTGCCAGCAGCTTAATGAGCGGGGGGGCCTATGAGCAGTTCTTC,TRBJ2-1,many,TRBD2,TRBV7-3,15
CASTSRTGDTGELFF,TGTGCCAGCACCTCCCGGACAGGGGATACCGGGGAGCTGTTTTTT,TRBJ2-2,-,TRBD1,TRBV11-2,15
CASSRQTNSYNEQFF,TGTGCCAGCAGCAGACAAACGAACTCCTACAATGAGCAGTTCTTC,TRBJ2-1,many,-,TRBV7-8,15
CATSDSEVFHEQFF,TGTGCCACCAGTGATTCGGAGGTTTTCCATGAGCAGTTCTTC,TRBJ2-1,-,-,TRBV24-1,14
CASTPYEQFF,TGTGCCAGCACCCCTTATGAGCAGTTCTTC,TRBJ2-1,few,-,TRBV28,10
CASSWGKGGGADTQYF,TGTGCCTCCAGTTGGGGGAAGGGAGGTGGGGCAGATACGCAGTATTTT,TRBJ2-3,many,-,TRBV12-3/TRBV12-4,16
CASSPTGASGQPQHF,TGTGCCAGCAGTCCAACAGGGGCCTCCGGTCAGCCCCAGCATTTT,TRBJ1-5,many,TRBD1,TRBV12-3/TRBV12-4,15
CASSPEEDNEQFF,TGTGCCAGCAGTCCCGAGGAGGACAATGAGCAGTTCTTC,TRBJ2-1,-,-,TRBV2,13
CASSPAGAKAGETQYF,TGTGCCAGCAGCCCCGCCGGGGCGAAGGCGGGGGAGACCCAGTACTTC,TRBJ2-5,many,-,TRBV7-3,16
CASSLATTTYNEQFF,TGCGCCAGCAGCCTAGCCACCACTACCTACAATGAGCAGTTCTTC,TRBJ2-1,-,-,TRBV5-1,15
CASSFDPGRGSGNTIYF,TGCGCCAGCAGCTTCGACCCCGGGAGAGGCTCTGGAAACACCATATATTTT,TRBJ1-3,few,-,TRBV5-1,17
CSARGRQSSLNEQFF,TGCAGTGCTAGAGGGCGGCAGTCATCTTTAAATGAGCAGTTCTTC,TRBJ2-1,few,-,TRBV20-1,15
CASSLMSAVPSYNEQFF,TGTGCCAGCAGCTTAATGTCGGCAGTCCCTTCTTACAATGAGCAGTTCTTC,TRBJ2-1,few,-,TRBV7-2,17